The clone carrying this T cell receptor (beta chain) came up a few times. The data originate from a study of patients and donors after allogeneic stem cell transplantation. Germline-derived CDR1 and CDR2 are SQVTM and ANQGSEA. The CDR3 extends over 11 amino acids. Trimming pared 7 bases from V and 3 bases from J, leaving 9 bases between. TCRdb passed the RT-PCR reads through MiXCR, listing each CDR3 protein once. The repertoire consists of 98,000 or so distinct CDR3 sequences, with about a third occurring once and the leading ten covering about 27%. This TCR was recovered from a human donor who was either an allogeneic HSCT recipient or a stem cell or donor lymphocyte infusion donor (not recorded which). It is not recorded whose cells these are; they may come from a transplant donor. Sequenced input: blood, either unsorted or a sorted T cell fraction (not recorded which). The chain employs TRBV29-1 and TRBJ1-2; no firm D call. In DNA form, the CDR3 reads TGCAGCGGCCGGGATTACTATGGCTACACCTTC. Translating gives CSGRDYYGYTF. The complete variable domain, with remaining parts taken from reference TRBV29-1 and TRBJ1-2, reads SAVISQKPSRDICQRGTSLTIQCQVDSQVTMMFWYRQQPGQSLTLIATANQGSEATYESGFVIDKFPISRPNLTFSTLTVSNMSPEDSSIYLCSGRDYYGYTFGSGTRLTVV.